This entry is about one TCR beta chain. It has no known antigen specificity. No base-level quality is on record; no much larger clone is a single base apart. The CDR3 regions of human TCRbeta chains were subjected to immunosequencing. In the paper's pipeline: Repertoire TCRs were matched against a reference library of SARS-CoV-2-specific TCRs generated with the MIRA antigen-specificity platform. Breadth was defined as the fraction of unique TCRs that were SARS-CoV-2-associated. Depth was defined as the fraction of total T cells that were SARS-CoV-2-associated. Each spike-specific TCR was assigned to its reactive spike region and to a CD4 or CD8 class using the MIRA data. Log10-transformed breadth and depth values were compared by one-way ANOVA with Sidak's multiple comparisons tests. TCRdb stores this immuneACCESS table with in-frame sequences only. Part of the clones is absent; in the studies checked, under half of the shortfall reflects unresolved V genes, and no reason is known for the rest. That table furnishes V, J and clone size, whereas the DNA furnished D and trimming. The table for this sample lists around 120,000 clones; 87% of them were counted only once. Approximately 9.2% of the sample is taken by the ten largest.

This specimen comes from a study of T cell responses to AZD1222 COVID-19 vaccine (dated by TCRdb to the early 2020s). For the wider study: Because spike-specific TCR depth and breadth did not differ between the two schedules, AZD1222 recipients who got a second dose at roughly 4 weeks were pooled with those who got a second dose at roughly 12 weeks. TCR sequencing was performed for 233 trial participants, of whom 200 to 210 were given two doses of AZD1222 and 26 were given two doses of MenACWY control vaccine. Enrollment into the trials was organized by age into subgroups of 18-55, 56-69 and 70-plus years, and those subgroups contained 148, 28 and 57 TCR-sequenced participants, respectively. Here is what the overall study found, with its caveats: Participants were mostly white British and included more females than males, and it was suggested by the authors that clonal diversity may have been underestimated. Spike-specific TCR breadth and depth rose significantly after two AZD1222 doses compared with day 0 and with MenACWY recipients. CD4 TCRs associated with the vaccine covered the entire spike protein, and the dominant responses were in regions 160-218 and 743-854. Because no day 14 peak-response samples were available, repertoires were characterized only after the peak T cell response. In the small 56-69-year group, the increase in depth fell short of significance, most likely because of low power. Conclusions about previously exposed vaccinees are limited because only 6 or 7 AZD1222 recipients were SARS-CoV-2 seropositive at baseline. Reportedly, almost half of the unique spike-specific TCRs recognized epitopes lying outside the regions that are mutated in the B.1.351 and B.1.1.7 variants.

The time point label, as the study defines it: baseline before first vaccination. The vaccinee samples were drawn from two UK trials, COV001 and COV002, one of which was a single-blind randomized controlled phase 2/3 trial testing AZD1222 (ChAdOx1 nCoV-19) in healthy adults. Trial participant PBMC samples were collected at day 0 and day 28 after the second dose for TCRbeta chain sequencing. Sequences LGHNA (CDR1) and YSLEER (CDR2) are obtained from the germline V gene. From the cysteine up to the phenylalanine, the CDR3 has a length of 16 residues. Just CDR3 DNA is preserved here, 48 bases in frame from base 1. Relative to germline, V is 0 bases shorter and J is 4 bases shorter, with 15 bases between their ends.

The clonotype was recovered from an adult in good health. Recombination joined TRBV4-3 with TRBJ1-2; the D gene cannot be resolved reliably. The sequenced sample was peripheral blood, obtained on day 0 of AZD1222 vaccination. The DNA sequence reads TGCGCCAGCAGCCAAGACGGGGTTTCAGCACCCTATGGCTACACCTTC. Its protein is CASSQDGVSAPYGYTF.